The rows below give T cell receptor beta chains drawn from one sample of a study of regulatory T cells in long-lasting Graves disease. TCRdb re-called the multiplex PCR reads through MiXCR, storing one row per CDR3 protein. The data contain 400,000 to 550,000 distinct CDR3 sequences, roughly 15% of them singletons. These data were also filed under a second study, of T cells in Graves' hyperthyroidism and ophthalmopathy.

The sample consisted of peripheral blood mononuclear cells (PBMCs), taken at new diagnosis, from a patient treated with antithyroid drugs. These receptors were obtained from a young woman with Graves disease. CDR3s include the opening cysteine and the closing phenylalanine or tryptophan. D genes are given only for firm matches. Size is stated for part of the rows, as once, few or many counts, or as a class when the clone is expanded.

>TRBJ2-1|.|many|TRBV9
CASSMGGFKNEQFF
TGTGCCAGCAGCATGGGGGGCTTCAAGAATGAGCAGTTCTTC
>TRBJ2-7|.|many|TRBV6-2/TRBV6-3
CASSYLSTGNSYEQYF
TGTGCCAGCAGTTACCTTTCTACCGGGAACTCCTACGAGCAGTACTTC
>TRBJ2-1|TRBD2|.|TRBV7-8
CASSPSSGSRYNEQFF
TGTGCCAGCAGCCCCAGTAGCGGGAGTCGATACAATGAGCAGTTCTTC
>TRBJ2-7|TRBD2|few|TRBV29-1
CSVCGGRVNEQYF
TGCAGCGTTTGTGGCGGGAGGGTAAACGAGCAGTACTTC
>TRBJ1-4|.|few|TRBV7-9
CASKKGGGPTNEKLFF
TGTGCCAGTAAAAAGGGTGGAGGGCCAACTAATGAAAAACTGTTTTTT
>TRBJ2-4|.|many|TRBV28
CASSFLERGINIQYF
TGTGCCAGCAGTTTCCTCGAGAGGGGGATAAACATTCAGTACTTC
>TRBJ1-2|TRBD1|many|TRBV28
CASTVTGLNYGYTF
TGTGCCAGCACCGTGACAGGGCTAAACTATGGCTACACCTTC
>TRBJ1-2|.|many|TRBV30
CAWSVGYRSTYGYTF
TGTGCCTGGAGTGTAGGCTACAGGAGTACCTATGGCTACACCTTC
>TRBJ1-2|TRBD1|many|TRBV12-3/TRBV12-4
CASNDREDYGYTF
TGTGCCAGCAATGACAGGGAGGATTATGGCTACACCTTC
>TRBJ2-5|.|many|TRBV19
CATSAGRQETQYF
TGTGCCACCTCAGCCGGCAGACAAGAGACCCAGTACTTC
>TRBJ2-6|TRBD1|.|TRBV11-1
CASSLGTGKWSGANVLTF
TGTGCCAGCAGCTTGGGGACAGGGAAGTGGTCTGGGGCCAACGTCCTGACTTTC
>TRBJ2-3|.|once|TRBV20-1
CSARTIGVLDTQYF
TGCAGTGCTAGGACTATAGGGGTCCTAGATACGCAGTATTTT
>TRBJ1-4|.|few|TRBV29-1
CSVAAGPINEKLFF
TGCAGCGTTGCCGCGGGACCGATTAATGAAAAACTGTTTTTT
>TRBJ2-7|.|.|TRBV24-1
CATSDSTGIVGEQYF
TGTGCCACCAGTGATTCGACAGGAATAGTCGGCGAGCAGTACTTC
>TRBJ1-1|.|many|TRBV3-1
CASSHRQPTEAFF
TGTGCCAGCAGCCACAGACAGCCCACTGAAGCTTTCTTT
>TRBJ1-5|TRBD1|few|TRBV6-1
CASLRDRGYQPQHF
TGTGCCAGCCTCAGGGACAGGGGCTATCAGCCCCAGCATTTT
>TRBJ2-1|.|.|TRBV24-1
CATSDHREYNEQFF
TGTGCCACCAGTGATCACAGGGAGTACAATGAGCAGTTCTTC
>TRBJ1-1|TRBD1|many|TRBV19
CASRQDRGGPPAEAFF
TGTGCCAGTAGGCAGGACAGGGGAGGCCCCCCCGCTGAAGCTTTCTTT
>TRBJ1-3|.|.|TRBV7-9
CASTLGGGDTIYF
TGTGCCAGCACCCTCGGCGGGGGCGACACCATATATTTT
>TRBJ1-4|.|few|TRBV19
CASSRERGVTNEKLFF
TGTGCCAGTAGCCGCGAACGGGGGGTAACTAATGAAAAACTGTTTTTT
>TRBJ2-5|TRBD1|.|TRBV24-1
CATSDGIGTGNVETQYF
TGTGCCACCAGTGATGGTATCGGGACAGGGAATGTAGAGACCCAGTACTTC
>TRBJ1-1|TRBD1|.|TRBV20-1
CSATFGTGAMNTEAFF
TGCAGTGCTACCTTCGGGACAGGAGCCATGAACACTGAAGCTTTCTTT
>TRBJ2-2|.|many|TRBV11-2
CASSAEWTGELFF
TGTGCCAGCAGCGCCGAGTGGACCGGGGAGCTGTTTTTT
>TRBJ2-2|TRBD1|.|TRBV19
CASSIEGQGTGELFF
TGTGCCAGTAGTATAGAGGGACAGGGAACCGGGGAGCTGTTTTTT
>TRBJ2-5|.|many|TRBV7-8
CASSTLRGSRQETQYF
TGTGCCAGCAGCACTTTACGGGGCAGCCGCCAAGAGACCCAGTACTTC
>TRBJ2-7|.|many|TRBV15
CATRDASYEQYF
TGTGCCACCCGCGATGCCTCCTACGAGCAGTACTTC
>TRBJ2-4|TRBD1|many|TRBV6-1
CASSEPTGDANIQYF
TGTGCCAGCAGTGAACCGACAGGGGATGCAAACATTCAGTACTTC